This is a list of T cell receptor beta chains from one sample in a study of CD8 T cells in Susac syndrome. TCRdb re-called the immunoSEQ multiplex PCR reads through MiXCR, storing one row per CDR3 protein. The sample contains fewer than 35,000 distinct CDR3 sequences, roughly 92% of which appear only once. Sample: CD8+ T cells from PBMCs. The receptors here all came from a human donor in good health. Both conserved end residues are part of each CDR3. Each record gives: CDR3 DNA, CDR3 protein, V gene, J gene, clone size, D gene. D genes are given only for firm matches. Rows give clone size only sometimes, using once, few, many, or a class for an expanded clone.

CDR3 DNA: TGTGCCAGCAGTTTAGGCTACCGCTCCTACGAGCAGTACTTC; CDR3 protein: CASSLGYRSYEQYF; V gene: TRBV12-3/TRBV12-4; J gene: TRBJ2-7; clone size: .; D gene: .
CDR3 DNA: TGTGCCAGCAGTTACCGACAGGGGGGCGGCACAGATACGCAGTATTTT; CDR3 protein: CASSYRQGGGTDTQYF; V gene: TRBV6-5; J gene: TRBJ2-3; clone size: .; D gene: TRBD1
CDR3 DNA: TGTGCCATCAGTGGGGGACGGCTGACTCACTACGAGCAGTACTTC; CDR3 protein: CAISGGRLTHYEQYF; V gene: TRBV10-3; J gene: TRBJ2-7; clone size: .; D gene: .
CDR3 DNA: TGTGCCAGCAGCTTAGCCCCGGGTCATACTTACGAGCAGTACTTC; CDR3 protein: CASSLAPGHTYEQYF; V gene: TRBV11-2; J gene: TRBJ2-7; clone size: .; D gene: .
CDR3 DNA: TGTGCCAGCAACCAGAGGCTTGAGTACGCGCAGTATTTT; CDR3 protein: CASNQRLEYAQYF; V gene: TRBV7-2; J gene: TRBJ2-3; clone size: .; D gene: .
CDR3 DNA: TGTGCCAGCAGCCCTTTGGCTTCAGGGGGGGGCGATGAGCAGTTCTTC; CDR3 protein: CASSPLASGGGDEQFF; V gene: TRBV7-2; J gene: TRBJ2-1; clone size: .; D gene: .
CDR3 DNA: TGTGCCAGCAGTTTATCTGGATGGGCAGGGGTCAATCAGCCCCAGCATTTT; CDR3 protein: CASSLSGWAGVNQPQHF; V gene: TRBV27; J gene: TRBJ1-5; clone size: .; D gene: .
CDR3 DNA: TGTGCCAGCAGTGAACCGAGATCACCCGGGCATTCATCCGTTCCGAGCTCTGGAAACACCATATATTTT; CDR3 protein: CASSEPRSPGHSSVPSSGNTIYF; V gene: TRBV2; J gene: TRBJ1-3; clone size: .; D gene: .
CDR3 DNA: TGCGCCAGCAGCCAAGTTAACGGCTACGAGCAGTACTTC; CDR3 protein: CASSQVNGYEQYF; V gene: TRBV4-1; J gene: TRBJ2-7; clone size: .; D gene: .
CDR3 DNA: TGCAGTGCTAGAGGGGGGCCCGGGGAGCTGTTTTTT; CDR3 protein: CSARGGPGELFF; V gene: TRBV20-1; J gene: TRBJ2-2; clone size: .; D gene: .
CDR3 DNA: TGCAGTGCTAACTCACCCAAGGGCAGCACCTACGAGCAGTACTTC; CDR3 protein: CSANSPKGSTYEQYF; V gene: TRBV20-1; J gene: TRBJ2-7; clone size: .; D gene: .
CDR3 DNA: TGCAGTGCTAGAGAAACAGGAATGGGAATGAACACTGAAGCTTTCTTT; CDR3 protein: CSARETGMGMNTEAFF; V gene: TRBV20-1; J gene: TRBJ1-1; clone size: .; D gene: .
CDR3 DNA: TGCAGTGCTTACTGGACAGGGCAGGACGAGCAGTACTTC; CDR3 protein: CSAYWTGQDEQYF; V gene: TRBV20-1; J gene: TRBJ2-7; clone size: .; D gene: TRBD1
CDR3 DNA: TGTGCCATCAGTGAGGGGGGGAATCAGCCCCAGCATTTT; CDR3 protein: CAISEGGNQPQHF; V gene: TRBV10-3; J gene: TRBJ1-5; clone size: .; D gene: .
CDR3 DNA: TGCAGCGCCCTGGGACAACTACCCTACAATGAGCAGTTCTTC; CDR3 protein: CSALGQLPYNEQFF; V gene: TRBV29-1; J gene: TRBJ2-1; clone size: .; D gene: .
CDR3 DNA: TGCAGCGCCGATCCTGTCAGGGAATTATCCTATGGCTACACCTTC; CDR3 protein: CSADPVRELSYGYTF; V gene: TRBV29-1; J gene: TRBJ1-2; clone size: .; D gene: .
CDR3 DNA: TGCGCCAGCAGCCAAGATGCGGGCGGGGGCCCTCGCACAGATACGCAGTATTTT; CDR3 protein: CASSQDAGGGPRTDTQYF; V gene: TRBV4-3; J gene: TRBJ2-3; clone size: .; D gene: .
CDR3 DNA: TGTGCCAGCTCACTCCCGGACCCAGGGGAAAAACTGTTTTTT; CDR3 protein: CASSLPDPGEKLFF; V gene: TRBV18; J gene: TRBJ1-4; clone size: .; D gene: .
CDR3 DNA: TGTGCCAGCAGTGAAAATAAGTACGGCAGGGGATCCCCTGAAGCTTTCTTT; CDR3 protein: CASSENKYGRGSPEAFF; V gene: TRBV25-1; J gene: TRBJ1-1; clone size: .; D gene: .
CDR3 DNA: TGTGCCAGCAGTTACGGGGGCCCTACAGATACGCAGTATTTT; CDR3 protein: CASSYGGPTDTQYF; V gene: TRBV6-2/TRBV6-3; J gene: TRBJ2-3; clone size: .; D gene: .
CDR3 DNA: TGCAGTGCTAGCGTAGCCCTTTGGGACAGCCACTCCTACGAGCAGTACTTC; CDR3 protein: CSASVALWDSHSYEQYF; V gene: TRBV20-1; J gene: TRBJ2-7; clone size: .; D gene: TRBD1
CDR3 DNA: TGTGCCAGCAGTAACCAGGATATGAACACTGAAGCTTTCTTT; CDR3 protein: CASSNQDMNTEAFF; V gene: TRBV12-3/TRBV12-4; J gene: TRBJ1-1; clone size: .; D gene: .
CDR3 DNA: TGTGCCAGTAGTATAGATGACGACGACACAGATACGCAGTATTTT; CDR3 protein: CASSIDDDDTDTQYF; V gene: TRBV19; J gene: TRBJ2-3; clone size: once; D gene: .
CDR3 DNA: TGTGCCAGCAGTTACTTACAGGGCTCCCCAAATGAGCAGTTCTTC; CDR3 protein: CASSYLQGSPNEQFF; V gene: TRBV6-2/TRBV6-3; J gene: TRBJ2-1; clone size: .; D gene: .
CDR3 DNA: TGTGCCAGCAGCGAGGACACCTACACCGGGGAGCTGTTTTTT; CDR3 protein: CASSEDTYTGELFF; V gene: TRBV9; J gene: TRBJ2-2; clone size: .; D gene: .
CDR3 DNA: TGTGCCAGCAGCCCAGGGGGGACAAGAGATCAGCCCCAGCATTTT; CDR3 protein: CASSPGGTRDQPQHF; V gene: TRBV27; J gene: TRBJ1-5; clone size: .; D gene: TRBD1
CDR3 DNA: TGCGCCAGCAGCTCTTCGAACAGGGCTGGGGCCAACGTCCTGACTTTC; CDR3 protein: CASSSSNRAGANVLTF; V gene: TRBV5-1; J gene: TRBJ2-6; clone size: .; D gene: .
CDR3 DNA: TGCGCCAGCACAACGACTAGCGGGGCCACAGATACGCAGTATTTT; CDR3 protein: CASTTTSGATDTQYF; V gene: TRBV10-2; J gene: TRBJ2-3; clone size: few; D gene: TRBD2
CDR3 DNA: TGCAGTGCTAGAGACCGCGAGGACAGTTCCTACGAGCAGTACTTC; CDR3 protein: CSARDREDSSYEQYF; V gene: TRBV20-1; J gene: TRBJ2-7; clone size: once; D gene: .
CDR3 DNA: TGTGCCAGCAGCCTCTGGGGCGAGGGAGAGACCCAGTACTTC; CDR3 protein: CASSLWGEGETQYF; V gene: TRBV3-1; J gene: TRBJ2-5; clone size: .; D gene: .
CDR3 DNA: TGTGCCAGCAGCTGGGAGATCGACGAGCAGTACTTC; CDR3 protein: CASSWEIDEQYF; V gene: TRBV7-9; J gene: TRBJ2-7; clone size: .; D gene: .
CDR3 DNA: TGTGCCAGCAGCTTAAGGGAAAGGGGGCCCTATGGCTACACCTTC; CDR3 protein: CASSLRERGPYGYTF; V gene: TRBV13; J gene: TRBJ1-2; clone size: .; D gene: TRBD1
CDR3 DNA: TGTGCCAGCAGTTTCAGGGGATCTATGGCTGAAGCTTTCTTT; CDR3 protein: CASSFRGSMAEAFF; V gene: TRBV27; J gene: TRBJ1-1; clone size: .; D gene: .
CDR3 DNA: TGTGCCAGCAGCCCCCGACAGGGTGTCACGAACACTGAAGCTTTCTTT; CDR3 protein: CASSPRQGVTNTEAFF; V gene: TRBV14; J gene: TRBJ1-1; clone size: once; D gene: TRBD1
CDR3 DNA: TGTGCCAGCAGTCCAACCCTCGGGACGGAGGATTACTACGAGCAGTACTTC; CDR3 protein: CASSPTLGTEDYYEQYF; V gene: TRBV6-1; J gene: TRBJ2-7; clone size: .; D gene: .
CDR3 DNA: TGTGCCAGCAGTCAAAATAGCGGGGGGGAAGAGACCCAGTACTTC; CDR3 protein: CASSQNSGGEETQYF; V gene: TRBV7-2; J gene: TRBJ2-5; clone size: .; D gene: TRBD2
CDR3 DNA: TGTGCCAGCAGCTTAGATAAGGGTCGAATTGAGACCCAGTACTTC; CDR3 protein: CASSLDKGRIETQYF; V gene: TRBV7-2; J gene: TRBJ2-5; clone size: once; D gene: .
CDR3 DNA: TGCAGCGCCAGAGGGGGGGACACTGAAGCTTTCTTT; CDR3 protein: CSARGGDTEAFF; V gene: TRBV29-1; J gene: TRBJ1-1; clone size: few; D gene: .
CDR3 DNA: .; CDR3 protein: CSARGFDGALRAVLRFYEQYF; V gene: TRBV20-1; J gene: TRBJ2-7; clone size: .; D gene: .
CDR3 DNA: TGCAGTGCAGAATCAGCCGACAGGGGAAAGTGGTACGAGCAGTACTTC; CDR3 protein: CSAESADRGKWYEQYF; V gene: TRBV20-1; J gene: TRBJ2-7; clone size: .; D gene: TRBD1
CDR3 DNA: TGTGCCAGTGCGCGGGGGAACACTGAAGCTTTCTTT; CDR3 protein: CASARGNTEAFF; V gene: TRBV12-3/TRBV12-4; J gene: TRBJ1-1; clone size: .; D gene: .
CDR3 DNA: TGTGCCAGCAGGCCCCCCACTAGCGGGGTGGCAGATACGCAGTATTTT; CDR3 protein: CASRPPTSGVADTQYF; V gene: TRBV7-2; J gene: TRBJ2-3; clone size: .; D gene: TRBD2